This T cell receptor (beta chain) appears in the sequencing data of a study of post-analysis software for immune sequencing data. Study-wide findings and caveats: A handful of TRBV segments were more frequent in patients than controls; TRBV5-6, TRBV5-1 and TRBV20-1 belonged to this group.

Unique molecular identifiers had been added to the TCR beta cDNA libraries. TCRdb processed the PCR reads anew with MiXCR; each CDR3 protein has one entry. The data hold about 810,000 distinct CDR3 sequences, with roughly 50% observed a single time. As concerns this clonotype: Its antigen is still unknown.

The CDR3 runs to 15 residues. Germline CDR1 SGHTA, CDR2 FQGTGA. V was cut by 2 bases and J by 3 bases, with 13 bases left in between. The specimen was blood. V and J are TRBV7-3 and TRBJ1-1, with D perhaps matching TRBD1 (5 bases). This receptor was obtained from a girl aged 10-17 years with multiple sclerosis. CDR3: CASSLGGRVDTEAFF. CDR3 sequence (DNA): TGTGCCAGCAGCTTAGGGGGTCGTGTCGACACTGAAGCTTTCTTT. The whole variable domain, remainder taken from reference TRBV7-3 and TRBJ1-1, is GAGVSQTPSNKVTEKGKYVELRCDPISGHTALYWYRQSLGQGPEFLIYFQGTGAADDSGLPNDRFFAVRPEGSVSTLKIQRTERGDSAVYLCASSLGGRVDTEAFFGQGTRLTVV.